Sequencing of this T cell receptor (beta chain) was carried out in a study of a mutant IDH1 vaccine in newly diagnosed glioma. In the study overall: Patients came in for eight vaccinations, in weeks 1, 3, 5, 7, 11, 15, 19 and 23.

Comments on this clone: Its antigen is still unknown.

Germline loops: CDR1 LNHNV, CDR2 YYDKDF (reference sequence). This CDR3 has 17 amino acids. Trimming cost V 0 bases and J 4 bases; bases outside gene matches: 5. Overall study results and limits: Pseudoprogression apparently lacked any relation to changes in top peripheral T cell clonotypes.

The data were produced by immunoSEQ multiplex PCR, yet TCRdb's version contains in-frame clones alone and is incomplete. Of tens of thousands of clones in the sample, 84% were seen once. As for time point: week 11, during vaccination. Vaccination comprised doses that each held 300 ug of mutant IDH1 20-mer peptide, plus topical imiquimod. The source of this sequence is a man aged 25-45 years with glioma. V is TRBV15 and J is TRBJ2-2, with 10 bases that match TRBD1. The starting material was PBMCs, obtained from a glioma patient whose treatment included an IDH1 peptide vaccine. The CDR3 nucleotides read TGTGCCACCAGCAGAGATGGATGGGACAGGGGCACCGGGGAGCTGTTTTTT. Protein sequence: CATSRDGWDRGTGELFF.